This record covers a single T cell receptor beta chain. Antigen: not known. The ends lost 6 bases at V and 0 bases at J; junction bases unmatched: 10. Germline V gene lookup returns CDR1 SGHDN and CDR2 FVKESK. The CDR3 is 18 residues long. The data derive from a study of T cells in localized non-small cell lung cancer. This table comes from immunoSEQ multiplex PCR, and its TCRdb copy is limited to in-frame clones, with some not included. The table lists 25,000 to 35,000 clones, approximately 83% of them singletons. Study-level findings and limits: A higher density of T cells in blood coincided with extended overall survival. Researchers found a median about 53 of the top 100 tumor clones in adjacent lung. Peak T cell clonality was found in uninvolved adjacent lung, exceeding tumor.

This specimen was peripheral blood mononuclear cells, taken before any cancer treatment. The chain links TRBV14 to TRBJ2-2; 10 nucleotides match TRBD2. This clonotype originated in a man aged 40 to 70 with stage III lung adenocarcinoma. The CDR3, as DNA: TGTGCCAGCAGAACCGGTGGTAGCGGGAGGACGAACACCGGGGAGCTGTTTTTT. It translates to CASRTGGSGRTNTGELFF.